This TCR beta chain was sequenced for a study of OX40 agonist ivuxolimab in advanced cancers. This clone occurred a few times. Its antigen is undetermined. The sample carries other DNA sequences with the same CDR3. Using immunoSEQ multiplex PCR, the repertoire was profiled, and TCRdb retains in-frame clones only, with some absent. The sample lists 43,000 or so clones; 77% were seen once. General study findings and limits: The study observed clonal expansion of CD4+ and CD8+ blood T cells by week 6 at 0.1 to 3.0 mg/kg. Compared with CD4+, CD8+ T cells on average had more expanded clones.

This TCR was recovered from an adult with an advanced solid tumor such as melanoma, head and neck, liver or kidney cancer. This material consisted of CD4+ or CD8+ T cells sorted from blood, taken in a trial of the OX40 agonist ivuxolimab.

The CDR3 DNA sequence: TGTGCCAGCAGTGACAGGGCATCCACAGATACGCAGTATTTT. This gives the protein CASSDRASTDTQYF. The chain combines TRBV6-1 with TRBJ2-3; maybe TRBD1 (5 bases). CDR1 and CDR2 from the germline V gene are MNHNS and SASEGT. V was pared by 3 bases and J by 2 bases, with 9 bases between. The CDR3 has 14 amino acids.